Following are 25 T cell receptor beta chains from one sample sequenced in a study of regulatory T cells in long-lasting Graves disease (dated by TCRdb to the early 2020s). The library came from multiplex PCR. The sequencing machine was an Illumina HiSeq 4000. iRepertoire HTBI primers and Arm-PCR amplification of CDR3 regions were used to construct TCR beta libraries. The public sequencing data were trimmed at Q25 with fastp and processed into clonotypes with MiXCR by TCRdb, which kept only in-frame beta chains. CDR3 protein sequences are deduplicated, and each keeps its most common genes and DNA. The table for this sample lists 300,000 or so distinct CDR3 sequences; around 19% of them were counted only once. The ten largest clones capture roughly 29% of the sample. The time point label here, explained by the study, means: persistent/refractory GD, antithyroid drugs over 5 years with positive TRAb. RNA was extracted from PBMCs in TRIzol for both TCR sequencing and RNA sequencing.

Here the sequenced sample was peripheral blood mononuclear cells (PBMCs), taken when the disease was refractory, from a patient treated with antithyroid drugs. Receptor source: a female donor with Graves disease.

This clonotype was seen ten or more times. The chain has TRBV10-3 and TRBJ2-7, with D possibly TRBD1 on 6 matching bases. The V end lost 0 bases, the J end lost 9 bases, and 12 bases lay between the germline ends. Germline CDR1 and CDR2: ENHRY and SYGVKD. The CDR3 sequence is 13 residues long. CDR3 nucleotide sequence: TGTGCCATCAGTGAGTCGAGGACAGTCCCGCAGTACTTC. It translates to CAISESRTVPQYF.

This clonotype was recorded at least ten times. V gene TRBV6-1 combines with J gene TRBJ1-2; 7 positions agree with TRBD1. J was trimmed by 6 bases and V by 6 bases; bases with no gene match: 10. The CDR3 loop spans 14 amino acids. The germline gives CDR1 MNHNS, CDR2 SASEGT. The CDR3 nucleotides read TGTGCCAGCAGGCCGGACAGGACCCTGGATGGCTACACCTTC. Translated, it gives CASRPDRTLDGYTF.

The sample holds many counts of this clonotype. The rearrangement joins TRBV2 to TRBJ2-7; 8 bases fit TRBD2. The CDR3 contains 14 residues. Trimming removed 4 bases from V and 3 bases from J; junction bases left unmatched: 5. The V gene's germline CDR1 is SNHLY and CDR2 FYNNEI. DNA for the CDR3: TGTGCCAGCAGTGGGGCTAGCGGGTACTACGAGCAGTACTTC. The encoded protein is CASSGASGYYEQYF.

A single count supports this clonotype. A much larger clonotype is one base distant, so this may be a read error. This chain links TRBV30 with TRBJ2-6, with D possibly being TRBD2 (6 bases). The germline gives CDR1 GTSNPN, CDR2 SVGIG (reference sequence). The CDR3 loop spans 13 amino acids. The CDR3 here is CVPGDSGANVLTF. The CDR3, as DNA: TGTGTCCCGGGAGACTCTGGGGCCAACGTCCTGACTTTC.

In this sample, this clonotype turned up a few times. The CDR3 DNA follows: TGTGCCAGCAGCGCCTACCCCAGGGAGGACACCGGGGAGCTGTTTTTT. As protein: CASSAYPREDTGELFF. The rearrangement joins TRBV11-2 to TRBJ2-2; perhaps TRBD2 as D (6 bases). This CDR3 region has 16 residues. Trimming removed 5 bases from V and 3 bases from J, with 16 bases in between. Per the germline V gene, CDR1 is SGHAT and CDR2 is FQNNGV.

This clonotype has ten or more counts. The rearrangement uses TRBV28 and TRBJ1-5, with D possibly being TRBD1 (6 bases). Trimming pared 5 bases from V and 0 bases from J, leaving 11 bases between. The germline gives CDR1 MDHEN, CDR2 SYDVKM. The CDR3 runs to 15 residues. CDR3 loop: CASSPRGLSNQPQHF. In nucleotides, the CDR3 is TGTGCCAGCAGTCCCAGGGGACTTAGCAATCAGCCCCAGCATTTT.

The genes are TRBV19 and TRBJ2-1; no clear D. CDR1 LNHDA and CDR2 SQIVND come from the germline V gene (reference sequence). This CDR3 has 12 residues. V lost 1 base, J lost 10 bases, and 8 bases lay in between. As DNA, the CDR3 is TGTGCCAGTAGTATAGGAACAAAGGAGCAGTTCTTC. Protein product: CASSIGTKEQFF.

The sample holds many counts of this clonotype. This chain links TRBV12-3 or TRBV12-4 with TRBJ1-1; D remains unclear. The CDR3 is 13 amino acids. V lost 3 bases and J 4 bases, leaving 9 bases between the germline ends. In nucleotides, the CDR3 is TGTGCCAGCAGTTTGATCCGAGCCACTGAAGCTTTCTTT. Amino acids: CASSLIRATEAFF.

The chain recombines TRBV5-1 with TRBJ2-5, with TRBD1 as a possible D gene (6 bases). The CDR3 is 14 residues long. Trimming removed 0 bases at V and 5 bases at J, with 11 bases between. Germline CDR1 is SGHRS and CDR2 is YFSETQ. CDR3 amino acids: CASSLGQAWETQYF. The DNA of the CDR3 is TGCGCCAGCAGCTTGGGACAGGCATGGGAGACCCAGTACTTC. The full variable domain, in which reference TRBV5-1 and TRBJ2-5 provide the parts outside the CDR3, is KAGVTQTPRYLIKTRGQQVTLSCSPISGHRSVSWYQQTPGQGLQFLFEYFSETQRNKGNFPGRFSGRQFSNSRSEMNVSTLELGDSALYLCASSLGQAWETQYFGPGTRLLVL.

This clonotype was observed many times. V is TRBV15 and J is TRBJ2-5; TRBD2 might be the D (6 bases). The germline V and J ends were trimmed by 1 base and 7 bases, with 16 bases remaining between them. This CDR3 has 15 amino acids. Looked up from germline, CDR1 is LNHNV and CDR2 is YYDKDF (reference sequence). The CDR3 here is CATSRGSRDLGTQYF. The CDR3 nucleotides are TGTGCCACCAGCAGAGGCTCAAGGGACTTAGGGACCCAGTACTTC.

The V gene is TRBV7-9, the J gene TRBJ1-4, with unresolved D. CDR3 size: 14 residues. Germline values: CDR1 SEHNR, CDR2 FQNEAQ (reference sequence). V was trimmed by 1 base and J by 7 bases, leaving 10 bases between them. CDR3 DNA sequence: TGTGCCAGCAGCTTAGGAGGGATCGGTGAAAAACTGTTTTTT. This gives the protein CASSLGGIGEKLFF.

The chain uses TRBV7-3 and TRBJ1-3, with no clear D. The CDR3 totals 15 residues. The germline V and J ends were trimmed by 4 bases and 0 bases, with 10 bases remaining between them. CDR1 SGHTA and CDR2 FQGTGA come from the germline V gene. CDR3 sequence reads: CASSSSKGSGNTIYF. CDR3 coding DNA: TGTGCCAGCAGCTCCTCGAAAGGCTCTGGAAACACCATATATTTT. The whole variable domain, filled in from reference TRBV7-3 and TRBJ1-3, reads GAGVSQTPSNKVTEKGKYVELRCDPISGHTALYWYRQSLGQGPEFLIYFQGTGAADDSGLPNDRFFAVRPEGSVSTLKIQRTERGDSAVYLCASSSSKGSGNTIYFGEGSWLTVV.

This clonotype was picked up many times. The chain employs TRBV28 and TRBJ2-7; 12 nucleotides line up with TRBD2. Losses at the gene ends were 10 bases for V and 3 bases for J; bases not matched to a gene: 4. CDR1 and CDR2 from the germline V gene are MDHEN and SYDVKM. The length of the CDR3 is 13 residues. The CDR3 nucleotides are TGTGCCACCCGGACTAGCGGGATCTACGAGCAGTACTTC. This translates into CATRTSGIYEQYF.

The chain employs TRBV29-1 and TRBJ1-2, with D uncertain. Germline CDR1 SQVTM, CDR2 ANQGSEA. The CDR3 extends over 11 amino acids. The V gene lost 7 bases and the J gene lost 2 bases, with 8 bases spanning the gap. The CDR3 protein is CSAAGNYGYTF. Written as DNA, the CDR3 is TGCAGCGCCGCGGGGAACTATGGCTACACCTTC.

The CDR3 sequence: CASSSPGQGAIGELFF. The CDR3 DNA is TGTGCCAGTAGTTCGCCGGGACAGGGGGCGATCGGGGAGCTGTTTTTT. J is TRBJ2-2 and V is TRBV19; 12 bases align to TRBD1. V gave up 5 bases and J gave up 7 bases; unmatched junction bases: 8. CDR1 is LNHDA, CDR2 SQIVND, per germline (reference sequence). CDR3 length: 16 amino acids.

A single count supports this clonotype. The rearrangement links TRBV7-2 to TRBJ1-1; D unclear. The V and J ends lost 1 base and 8 bases respectively, with 8 bases between them. CDR1 is SGHTA, CDR2 FQGNSA, per germline. This CDR3 is built from 12 residues. The CDR3, as DNA: TGTGCCAGCAGCTTAGTAACAACAGAAGCTTTCTTT. It translates to CASSLVTTEAFF.

Ten or more counts support this clonotype. The junction does not match germline at one end; this may be a read error. The CDR3 coding sequence is TGCGCCAGCAGCTTGGGGCTGTATGGCTACACCTTC. This translates into CASSLGLYGYTF. J is TRBJ1-2 and V is TRBV12-3 or TRBV12-4, with D possibly matching TRBD1 (5 bases). The CDR3 extends over 12 amino acids.

This clonotype was observed at least ten times. This chain links TRBV30 with TRBJ1-1; D remains unclear. This CDR3 region has 14 residues. The germline V gene has CDR1 GTSNPN and CDR2 SVGIG (reference sequence). Trimming stripped 1 base from V and 1 base from J, with 10 bases between. The CDR3 DNA reads as TGTGCCTGGAGTGCGAGACTTACGAACACTGAAGCTTTCTTT. Protein sequence: CAWSARLTNTEAFF. The complete variable domain, with remaining parts taken from reference TRBV30 and TRBJ1-1, reads SQTIHQWPATLVQPVGSPLSLECTVEGTSNPNLYWYRQAAGRGLQLLFYSVGIGQISSEVPQNLSASRPQDRQFILSSKKLLLSDSGFYLCAWSARLTNTEAFFGQGTRLTVV.

This clonotype came up a few times. The rearrangement joins TRBV6-1 to TRBJ2-7, with 7 bases matching TRBD2. Germline V CDR1 and CDR2: MNHNS, SASEGT. Germline trimming cut 4 bases from V and 6 bases from J; bases unmatched to any gene: 9. The CDR3 runs 14 residues. The CDR3 bases are TGTGCCAGCAGTGTGGGGGGGGGAAGGGTCGAGCAGTACTTC. Encoded protein: CASSVGGGRVEQYF.

In DNA, the CDR3 is TGTGCCAGCAGCTTATCCATGGGGGGTAAGTCACCCCTCCACTTT. Its translation is CASSLSMGGKSPLHF. The chain couples TRBV5-6 to TRBJ1-6; tentatively, D is TRBD1 (5 bases). Germline values: CDR1 SGHDT, CDR2 YYEEEE. This CDR3 comprises 15 residues. Trimming cost V 2 bases and J 10 bases, with 16 bases left between them.

The chain joins TRBV5-5 to TRBJ2-7, with D uncertain. The CDR3 has 15 amino acids. Germline V gene sequence: CDR1 SGHKS, CDR2 YYEKEE (reference sequence). V was trimmed by 0 bases and J by 2 bases, leaving 12 bases between them. The CDR3 loop reads CASSLGSSHTYEQYF. The CDR3 DNA follows: TGTGCCAGCAGCTTGGGCTCTTCCCATACCTACGAGCAGTACTTC.

The rearrangement joins TRBV10-3 to TRBJ2-7; TRBD1 matches at 7 bases. The CDR3 length is 14 residues. Per the germline V gene, CDR1 is ENHRY and CDR2 is SYGVKD. Trimming cost V 6 bases and J 3 bases; bases outside gene matches: 8. Written as DNA, the CDR3 is TGTGCCATCAGGATGGGGGACAGAAACTACGAGCAGTACTTC. It yields the protein CAIRMGDRNYEQYF.

This clonotype was observed a single time. A junction end diverges from the germline sequence, so it may reflect a read error. J is TRBJ2-7 and V is TRBV6-1; 7 bases are a match to TRBD2. The CDR3 runs 13 residues. Germline V lookup: CDR1 MNHNS, CDR2 SASEGT. Written as DNA, the CDR3 is TGTGCCAGCGGTGAGGGAGGGTCCTACGAGCAGTACTTC. Its translation is CASGEGGSYEQYF.

The sample holds many counts of this clonotype. This chain joins TRBV20-1 and TRBJ2-7; D call uncertain. Germline V gene data show CDR1 as DFQATT and CDR2 as SNEGSKA (reference sequence). V dropped 6 bases and J dropped 9 bases, with 21 bases sitting between them. CDR3 size: 13 residues. CDR3 sequence: CSARGRLSGVQYF. DNA of the CDR3: TGCAGTGCCCGAGGACGCCTCTCCGGAGTGCAGTACTTC.

This clonotype was recorded a few times. The V call is TRBV18, the J call TRBJ1-5, with 8 bases matching TRBD1. This CDR3 comprises 15 residues. Trimming took 3 bases from V and 7 from J; bases not matched to a gene: 8. From germline, CDR1 is KGHSH and CDR2 LQKENI. Here the CDR3 DNA reads TGTGCCAGCTCACCGTTTCAGGGGGCCGGACAGCCCCAGCATTTT. Translation: CASSPFQGAGQPQHF.